The clone carrying this TCR beta chain has more than one count but fewer than ten. Its antigen is currently unknown. Looked up from germline, CDR1 is MDHEN and CDR2 is SYDVKM. The CDR3 has 13 amino acids. Trimming removed 7 bases from V and 5 bases from J, with 14 bases in between. The data belong to a study of yellow fever vaccine responses in identical twins. TCRdb re-analysed the RT-PCR reads in MiXCR, keeping a single row per CDR3 protein. The repertoire has approximately 33,000 distinct CDR3 sequences, roughly three fifths of them found once; the top ten carry around 5%. Overall study findings and caveats: Twins' vaccine T cell responses were reported to seem partly convergent and partly personalized.

The rearrangement links TRBV28 to TRBJ1-1, with no clear D. This receptor was obtained from a woman aged 18-35 years who received the yellow fever vaccine. The specimen was T cells from blood (PBMCs), unsorted or a sorted subset (not recorded which), collected before or after yellow fever vaccination (not recorded which). The CDR3 sequence is CASTRAGATEAFF. CDR3 bases: TGTGCCAGCACGCGGGCGGGTGCGACTGAAGCTTTCTTT.